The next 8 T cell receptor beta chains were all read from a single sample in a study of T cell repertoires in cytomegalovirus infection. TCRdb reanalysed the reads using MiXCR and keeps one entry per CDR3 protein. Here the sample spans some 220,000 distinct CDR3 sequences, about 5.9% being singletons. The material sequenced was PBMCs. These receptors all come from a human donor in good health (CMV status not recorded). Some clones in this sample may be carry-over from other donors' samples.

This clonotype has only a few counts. The CDR3 protein is CASRGRAPQKPLHF. In DNA, the CDR3 is TGTGCCAGCAGGGGGAGGGCACCCCAGAAACCCCTCCACTTT. This chain uses TRBV5-6 with TRBJ1-6, with D unresolved. The germline V and J ends were trimmed by 5 bases and 12 bases, with 18 bases remaining between them. This CDR3 has 14 residues. In germline, CDR1 is SGHDT, CDR2 YYEEEE.

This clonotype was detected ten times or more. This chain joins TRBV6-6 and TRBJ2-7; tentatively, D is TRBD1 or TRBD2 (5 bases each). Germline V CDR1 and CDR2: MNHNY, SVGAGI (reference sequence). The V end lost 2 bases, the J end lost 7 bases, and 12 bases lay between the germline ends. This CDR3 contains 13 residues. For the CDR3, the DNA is TGTGCCAGCAGTTACAGGGAGAAGGGGGAGCAGTACTTC. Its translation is CASSYREKGEQYF.

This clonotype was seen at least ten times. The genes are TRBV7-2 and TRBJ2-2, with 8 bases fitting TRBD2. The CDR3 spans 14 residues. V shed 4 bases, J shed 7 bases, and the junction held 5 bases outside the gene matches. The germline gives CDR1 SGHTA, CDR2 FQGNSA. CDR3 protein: CASSSGGAGGELFF. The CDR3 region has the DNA TGTGCCAGCAGCTCCGGGGGGGCGGGCGGGGAGCTGTTTTTT.

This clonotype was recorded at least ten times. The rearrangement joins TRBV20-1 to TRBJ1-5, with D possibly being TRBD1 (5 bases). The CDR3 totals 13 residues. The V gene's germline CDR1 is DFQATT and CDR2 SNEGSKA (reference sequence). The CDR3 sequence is CSTTGGDNQPQHF. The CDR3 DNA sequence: TGCAGCACTACGGGGGGGGACAATCAGCCCCAGCATTTT.

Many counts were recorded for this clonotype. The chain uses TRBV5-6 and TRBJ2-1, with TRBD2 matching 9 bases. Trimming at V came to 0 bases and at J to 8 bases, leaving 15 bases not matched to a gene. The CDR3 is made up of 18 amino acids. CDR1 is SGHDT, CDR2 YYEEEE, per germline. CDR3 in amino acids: CASSLARLAGAFLDEQFF. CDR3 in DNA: TGTGCCAGCAGCTTGGCGCGATTAGCGGGGGCTTTCCTGGATGAGCAGTTCTTC.

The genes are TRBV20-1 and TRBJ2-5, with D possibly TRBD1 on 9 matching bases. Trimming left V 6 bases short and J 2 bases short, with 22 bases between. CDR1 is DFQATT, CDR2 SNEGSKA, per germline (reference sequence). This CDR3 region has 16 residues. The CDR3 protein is CSADRGYSGAQETQYF. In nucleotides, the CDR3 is TGCAGTGCCGACAGGGGGTATAGCGGGGCGCAAGAGACCCAGTACTTC.

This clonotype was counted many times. The CDR3 nucleotides are TGTGCCACCAGTGATCCCGGGACAGGCAACTATGGCTACACCTTC. Its protein is CATSDPGTGNYGYTF. The chain uses TRBV24-1 and TRBJ1-2; 8 positions agree with TRBD1. V lost 3 bases and J lost 2; bases outside the gene matches: 4. The V gene's germline CDR1 is KGHDR and CDR2 SFDVKD. The CDR3 loop spans 15 amino acids.

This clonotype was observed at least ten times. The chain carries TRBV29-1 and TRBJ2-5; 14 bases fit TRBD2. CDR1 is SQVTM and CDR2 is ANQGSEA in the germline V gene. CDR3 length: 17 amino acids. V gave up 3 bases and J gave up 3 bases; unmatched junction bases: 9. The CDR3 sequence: CSVDHRGLAGEEETQYF. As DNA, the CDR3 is TGCAGCGTTGATCATCGGGGACTAGCGGGGGAGGAAGAGACCCAGTACTTC.